This paragraph covers one TCR beta chain sequence. Germline V lookup: CDR1 SGHDN, CDR2 FVKESK. The V end lost 0 bases, the J end lost 7 bases, and 12 bases lay between the germline ends. There are 14 residues in the CDR3. This entry belongs to a study of CD8 T cells in acute hepatitis C reinfection. Overall study context: CD8+ T cells recognizing the HCV NS3-1073 epitope were profiled acutely and after viral clearance.

Study results and caveats: Overrepresentation in the naive pool did not explain the preferential TRBV04 and TRBV06 usage seen in all groups. No chronic follow-up sample yielded enough NS3-1073 specific cells.

Time point given: at least 347 days after estimated infection, following spontaneous clearance. No in vitro expansion preceded sequencing of these hepatitis C virus-specific cells, which were studied ex vivo. Surface staining used CD3, CD8 and CD45RO, with dead cells excluded. Profiling relied on immunoSEQ multiplex PCR, and the TCRdb table lists in-frame clones only, not all of them. The repertoire holds roughly 1,100 clones, with roughly 63% as singletons. The TCR sequence derives from a man in his forties or fifties who spontaneously cleared hepatitis C infection. This chain uses TRBV14 with TRBJ2-5; a weak D match, TRBD2 (5 bases). The sequencing here drew on HCV NS3-1073 tetramer-sorted CD8+ T cells from PBMCs, taken at follow-up. CDR3 DNA: TGTGCCAGCAGCCAAGATAGAGGGCGAGGGACCCAGTACTTC. Translating gives CASSQDRGRGTQYF.